Shown below are 5 T cell receptor beta chains from a single sample sequenced in a study of cytomegalovirus exposure and HLA in healthy donors. The primer mix had 60 Vbeta and 13 Jbeta primers. TCRdb's table, derived via immunoSEQ multiplex PCR, lists solely in-frame clones and lacks some. The sample table sets out around 150,000 clones. Sequenced material: PBMCs. The receptors derive from a woman aged 55 to 70 in good health and CMV-seronegative.

The chain uses TRBV7-2 and TRBJ1-1; D is perhaps TRBD1 (6 bases). The CDR3 length is 14 residues. Looked up from germline, CDR1 is SGHTA and CDR2 is FQGNSA. Trimming took 8 bases from V and 1 from J, leaving 14 bases between them. CDR3 sequence reads: CASRTGGRNTEAFF. The CDR3 region has the DNA TGTGCCAGCCGGACGGGGGGGCGGAACACTGAAGCTTTCTTT.

This chain connects TRBV5-1 to TRBJ2-1; D ambiguous. The germline V gene has CDR1 SGHRS and CDR2 YFSETQ. This CDR3 contains 16 residues. V lost 3 bases and J 1 base, leaving 14 bases between the germline ends. The CDR3 reads CASSSERNPSYNEQFF. CDR3 sequence (DNA): TGCGCCAGCAGCTCGGAGCGAAACCCTTCCTACAATGAGCAGTTCTTC.

The V call is TRBV5-4, the J call TRBJ2-2; 10 bases fit TRBD2. J lost 8 bases, V lost 3 bases, and 13 bases had no gene match. Germline assignment: CDR1 SGHNT and CDR2 YYREEE (reference sequence). This CDR3 spans 17 amino acids. In DNA, the CDR3 is TGTGCCAGCAGCTCCGTAGTGACTAGCGGGTACGGAGGGGAGCTGTTTTTT. Its protein product is CASSSVVTSGYGGELFF. Based on the CDR3 plus reference TRBV5-4 and TRBJ2-2, the full variable domain is ETGVTQSPTHLIKTRGQQVTLRCSSQSGHNTVSWYQQALGQGPQFIFQYYREEENGRGNFPPRFSGLQFPNYSSELNVNALELDDSALYLCASSSVVTSGYGGELFFGEGSRLTVL.

This chain links TRBV9 with TRBJ2-6, with 7 bases matching TRBD1. There are 15 residues in the CDR3. CDR1 SGDLS and CDR2 YYNGEE come from the germline V gene. The ends lost 3 bases at V and 2 bases at J; junction bases unmatched: 2. The chain's CDR3 is CASSEQGTGANVLTF. In nucleotides, the CDR3 is TGTGCCAGCAGCGAACAGGGGACTGGGGCCAACGTCCTGACTTTC. Full variable domain (rest looked up from reference TRBV9 and TRBJ2-6): DSGVTQTPKHLITATGQRVTLRCSPRSGDLSVYWYQQSLDQGLQFLIQYYNGEERAKGNILERFSAQQFPDLHSELNLSSLELGDSALYFCASSEQGTGANVLTFGAGSRLTVL.

The V gene is TRBV27, the J gene TRBJ2-7; TRBD2 aligns across 8 bases. Germline-derived CDR1 and CDR2 are MNHEY and SMNVEV (reference sequence). The ends lost 6 bases at V and 1 base at J; junction bases unmatched: 8. The CDR3 contains 15 residues. The DNA of the CDR3 is TGTGCCAGCAGGCTCCGGGGGGGAAGGTCCTACGAGCAGTACTTC. This translates into CASRLRGGRSYEQYF.